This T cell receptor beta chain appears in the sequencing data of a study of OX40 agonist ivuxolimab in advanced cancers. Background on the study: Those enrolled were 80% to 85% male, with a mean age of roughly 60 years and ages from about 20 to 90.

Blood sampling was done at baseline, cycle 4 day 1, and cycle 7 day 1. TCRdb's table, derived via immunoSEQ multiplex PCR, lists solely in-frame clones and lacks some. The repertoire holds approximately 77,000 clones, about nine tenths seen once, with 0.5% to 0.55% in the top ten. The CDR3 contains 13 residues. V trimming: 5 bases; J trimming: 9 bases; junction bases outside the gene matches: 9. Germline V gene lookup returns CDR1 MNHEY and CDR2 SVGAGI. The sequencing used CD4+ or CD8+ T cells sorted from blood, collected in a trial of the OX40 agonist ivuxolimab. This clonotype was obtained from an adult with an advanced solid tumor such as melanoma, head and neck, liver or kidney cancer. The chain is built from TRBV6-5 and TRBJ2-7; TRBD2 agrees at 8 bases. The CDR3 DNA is TGTGCCAGCAGTCGTGCGGCGGGAGGCTCGCAGTACTTC. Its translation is CASSRAAGGSQYF.